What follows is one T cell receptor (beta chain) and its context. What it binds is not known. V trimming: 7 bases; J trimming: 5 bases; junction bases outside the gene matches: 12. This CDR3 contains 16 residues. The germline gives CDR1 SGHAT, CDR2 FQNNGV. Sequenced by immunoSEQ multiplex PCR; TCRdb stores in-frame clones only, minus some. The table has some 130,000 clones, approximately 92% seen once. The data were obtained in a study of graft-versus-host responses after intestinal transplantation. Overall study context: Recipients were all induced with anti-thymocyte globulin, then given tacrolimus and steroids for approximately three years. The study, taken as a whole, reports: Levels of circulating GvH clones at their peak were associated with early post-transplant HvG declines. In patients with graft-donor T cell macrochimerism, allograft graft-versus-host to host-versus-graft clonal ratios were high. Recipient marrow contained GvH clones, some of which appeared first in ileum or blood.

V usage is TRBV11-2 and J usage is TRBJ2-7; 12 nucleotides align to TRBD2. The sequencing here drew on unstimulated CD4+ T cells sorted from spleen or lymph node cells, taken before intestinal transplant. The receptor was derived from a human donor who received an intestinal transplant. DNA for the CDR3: TGTGCCAGCATCCCTACTAGCGGGGGGCCCTTCCACGAGCAGTACTTC. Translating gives CASIPTSGGPFHEQYF.